This is a list of T cell receptor beta chains from one sample in a study of T-cell memory formation after mild COVID-19. TCRdb processed the 5' RACE reads anew with MiXCR; each CDR3 protein has one entry. This repertoire shows over 10,000 distinct CDR3 sequences, approximately 12% found once; its top ten account for roughly half. Sample: PBMCs or a T cell subset sorted from them (not recorded which). These receptors were taken from an adult woman who had mild COVID-19 (a few samples of this study predate the infection). Cell type and time point are not known. Each CDR3 is given with its conserved first and last residue. The D gene is left open where the match is weak. A row's size may be missing; if present it is once, few, many or a size class.

d_gene,j_gene,v_gene,abundance,CDR3aa,CDR3nt
.,TRBJ2-2,TRBV12-3/TRBV12-4,medium-sized,CASSRTSTGELFF,TGTGCCAGCAGTCGAACTAGCACCGGGGAGCTGTTTTTT
.,TRBJ2-1,TRBV20-1,medium-sized,CSVRDWVNEQFF,TGCAGTGTCCGGGACTGGGTCAATGAGCAGTTCTTC
.,TRBJ2-3,TRBV15,once,CAAGLGTDTQYF,TGTGCCGCAGGGCTTGGCACAGATACGCAGTATTTT
TRBD2,TRBJ2-6,TRBV4-2,medium-sized,CASSQDPRGAAGANVLTF,TGTGCCAGCAGCCAAGATCCGCGGGGGGCTGCTGGGGCCAACGTCCTGACTTTC
.,TRBJ1-3,TRBV6-5,many,CASSYGLPDRSSGNTIYF,TGTGCCAGCAGTTACGGCTTACCGGACAGAAGCTCTGGAAACACCATATATTTT
.,TRBJ2-1,TRBV4-1,many,CASSQGGGEQFF,TGCGCCAGCAGCCAAGGGGGAGGTGAGCAGTTCTTC
TRBD2,TRBJ2-1,TRBV13,many,CASSLGLAGGPEQFF,TGTGCCAGCAGCCTAGGACTAGCGGGGGGCCCTGAGCAGTTCTTC
.,TRBJ1-5,TRBV6-1,many,CASSEGGEAYSNQPQHF,TGTGCCAGCAGTGAAGGGGGGGAAGCATATAGCAATCAGCCCCAGCATTTT
TRBD2,TRBJ2-6,TRBV4-2,many,CASSQGAGESGANVLTF,TGTGCCAGCAGCCAGGGCGCGGGGGAGTCTGGGGCCAACGTCCTGACTTTC
.,TRBJ2-1,TRBV6-5,medium-sized,CASRGASAGEQFF,TGTGCCAGCCGAGGAGCTAGCGCGGGTGAGCAGTTCTTC
.,TRBJ2-7,TRBV12-3/TRBV12-4,many,CASSPGGHGGFYEQYF,TGTGCCAGCTCACCCGGGGGGCATGGGGGCTTCTACGAGCAGTACTTC
TRBD1,TRBJ2-1,TRBV19,many,CASSTGTGTFNEQFF,TGTGCCAGTAGTACCGGGACAGGGACGTTCAATGAGCAGTTCTTC
TRBD2,TRBJ2-5,TRBV6-5,.,CASSSGSGLAGGAETQYF,TGTGCCAGCAGTTCAGGGAGCGGCCTAGCGGGAGGAGCGGAGACCCAGTACTTC
.,TRBJ2-1,TRBV3-1,many,CASSPTGNEQFF,TGTGCCAGCAGCCCGACAGGCAATGAGCAGTTCTTC
.,TRBJ2-1,TRBV7-6,many,CASSSRGGISYNEQFF,TGTGCCAGCAGCTCACGTGGGGGGATTTCCTACAATGAGCAGTTCTTC
.,TRBJ1-1,TRBV10-2,many,CASKPGGTEAFF,TGCGCCAGCAAGCCTGGGGGTACTGAAGCTTTCTTT
.,TRBJ2-2,TRBV3-1,many,CASKGLGELFF,TGTGCCAGCAAAGGTCTCGGGGAGCTGTTTTTT
TRBD2,TRBJ2-1,TRBV7-3,medium-sized,CASSSPGLADEQFF,TGTGCCAGCAGCTCACCGGGACTAGCCGATGAGCAGTTCTTC
.,TRBJ1-4,TRBV20-1,many,CSARNRDSELFF,TGCAGTGCTAGAAACCGGGACTCGGAACTGTTTTTT
.,TRBJ2-7,TRBV7-3,many,CASSLGTEYEQYF,TGTGCCAGCAGCCTTGGGACCGAGTACGAGCAGTACTTC
.,TRBJ2-1,TRBV12-3/TRBV12-4,medium-sized,CASSRLEGGMDEQFF,TGTGCCAGCAGTCGCCTAGAGGGGGGGATGGATGAGCAGTTCTTC
.,TRBJ1-2,TRBV5-1,.,CASSGSGVYGYTF,TGCGCCAGCAGCGGGTCGGGGGTCTATGGCTACACCTTC
.,TRBJ1-1,TRBV5-1,many,CASRTLGLNTEAFF,TGCGCCAGCAGGACCCTGGGGCTGAACACTGAAGCTTTCTTT
.,TRBJ2-1,TRBV29-1,many,CSVERNNEQFF,TGCAGCGTTGAACGAAACAATGAGCAGTTCTTC
TRBD1,TRBJ2-7,TRBV5-1,many,CASSLDGGTGVHEQYF,TGCGCCAGCAGCTTGGATGGAGGGACAGGGGTCCACGAGCAGTACTTC
.,TRBJ2-5,TRBV29-1,many,CSVMKVVETQYF,TGCAGCGTCATGAAGGTGGTGGAGACCCAGTACTTC
TRBD1,TRBJ2-7,TRBV20-1,many,CSARTGQVTTYEQYF,TGCAGTGCTAGGACAGGACAGGTGACGACCTACGAGCAGTACTTC
.,TRBJ2-7,TRBV7-9,many,CASSPDGGGSSYEQYF,TGTGCCAGCAGCCCAGACGGGGGAGGTAGTTCGTACGAGCAGTACTTC
.,TRBJ2-3,TRBV24-1,many,CATSDFGNSGTQYF,TGTGCCACCAGTGATTTCGGCAACTCGGGTACGCAGTATTTT
TRBD1,TRBJ1-1,TRBV29-1,many,CSVEGAPGQAATEAFF,TGCAGCGTTGAAGGGGCCCCAGGACAGGCGGCCACTGAAGCTTTCTTT
.,TRBJ2-1,TRBV11-1,.,CASSSLRGGSQYNEQFF,TGTGCCAGCAGCTCCCTAAGGGGAGGTTCCCAGTACAATGAGCAGTTCTTC